This TCR beta chain was sequenced in a study of shared clonotypes between healthy human individuals. Whole-study findings and limits: Donor scarcity curtailed the genetic and exposure-history diversity represented herein. For naive CD4 cells, approximately 5% of clonotypes were shared across a few donors.

V lost 5 bases, J lost 6 bases, and 9 bases stayed unmatched. The CDR3 is made up of 14 amino acids. Germline V gene lookup returns CDR1 SQVTM and CDR2 ANQGSEA. On this clone: Its cognate antigen is unknown.

Authors' data handling: Owing to the provision of junction-only sequences devoid of quality scores by immunoSEQ, filtering differed. TCRdb's table, derived via immunoSEQ multiplex PCR, lists solely in-frame clones and lacks some. The V and J calls and clone size are taken from that table; D and trimming were inferred from the DNA. The data hold roughly 2,000,000 clones, with less than 95% observed a single time. Positively selected for CCR7, the CD45RO-negative cells used as naive CD8 cells excluded terminally differentiated effector memory CD45RA+ cells. The chain recombines TRBV29-1 with TRBJ1-2, with 10 bases that match TRBD1. This TCR was sampled from a young man in good health. The sequencing input was naive CD8+ T cells sorted from blood. CDR3: CSVSPSGTGDGYTF. In DNA, the CDR3 is TGCAGCGTTTCACCCTCCGGGACAGGGGATGGCTACACCTTC. Combining the CDR3 with reference TRBV29-1 and TRBJ1-2 gives the whole variable domain SAVISQKPSRDICQRGTSLTIQCQVDSQVTMMFWYRQQPGQSLTLIATANQGSEATYESGFVIDKFPISRPNLTFSTLTVSNMSPEDSSIYLCSVSPSGTGDGYTFGSGTRLTVV.